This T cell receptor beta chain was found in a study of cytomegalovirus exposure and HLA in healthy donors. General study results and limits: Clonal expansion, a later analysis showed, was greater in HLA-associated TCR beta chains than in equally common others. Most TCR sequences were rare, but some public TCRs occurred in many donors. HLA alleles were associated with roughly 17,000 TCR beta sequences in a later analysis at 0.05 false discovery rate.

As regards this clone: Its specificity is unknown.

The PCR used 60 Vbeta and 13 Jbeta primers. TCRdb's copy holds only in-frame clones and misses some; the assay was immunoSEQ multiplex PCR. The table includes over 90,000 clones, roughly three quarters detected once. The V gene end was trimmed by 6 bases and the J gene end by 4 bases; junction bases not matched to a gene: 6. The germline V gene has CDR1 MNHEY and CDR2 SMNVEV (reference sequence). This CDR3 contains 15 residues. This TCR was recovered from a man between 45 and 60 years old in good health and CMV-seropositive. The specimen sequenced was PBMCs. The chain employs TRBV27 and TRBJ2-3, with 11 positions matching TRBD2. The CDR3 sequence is CASRKLAGASDTQYF. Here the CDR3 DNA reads TGTGCCAGCAGGAAACTAGCGGGAGCTTCAGATACGCAGTATTTT.